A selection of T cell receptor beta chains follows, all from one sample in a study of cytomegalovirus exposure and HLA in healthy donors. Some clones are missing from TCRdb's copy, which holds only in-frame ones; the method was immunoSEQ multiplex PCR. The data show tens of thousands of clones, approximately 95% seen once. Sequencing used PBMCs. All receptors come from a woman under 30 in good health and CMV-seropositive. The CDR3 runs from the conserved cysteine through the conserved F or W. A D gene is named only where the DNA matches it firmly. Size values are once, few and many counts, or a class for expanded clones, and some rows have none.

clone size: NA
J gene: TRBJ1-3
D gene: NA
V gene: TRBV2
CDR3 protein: CASSPQGTGNTIYF
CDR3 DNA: TGTGCCAGCAGTCCCCAGGGCACTGGAAACACCATATATTTT

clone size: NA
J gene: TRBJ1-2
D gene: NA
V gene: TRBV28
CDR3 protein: CASTRRWGGGDDYGYTF
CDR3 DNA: TGTGCCAGCACCCGAAGGTGGGGCGGGGGGGACGACTATGGCTACACCTTC

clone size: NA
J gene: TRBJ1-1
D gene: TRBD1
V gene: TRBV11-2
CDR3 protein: CASSEGTGVPNTEAFF
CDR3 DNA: TGTGCCAGCAGCGAGGGGACAGGGGTCCCGAACACTGAAGCTTTCTTT

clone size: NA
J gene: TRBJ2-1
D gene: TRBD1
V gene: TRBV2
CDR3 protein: CASIRQGAYNEQFF
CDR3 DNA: TGTGCCAGCATACGTCAGGGGGCCTACAATGAGCAGTTCTTC

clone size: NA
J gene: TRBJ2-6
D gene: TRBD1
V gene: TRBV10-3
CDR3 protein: CAISDRTGDNSGANVLTF
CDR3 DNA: TGTGCCATCAGTGACCGGACAGGGGATAACTCTGGGGCCAACGTCCTGACTTTC

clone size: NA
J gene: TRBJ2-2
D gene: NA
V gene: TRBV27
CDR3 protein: CASSLGLTGELFF
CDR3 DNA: TGTGCCAGCAGTTTGGGGCTCACCGGGGAGCTGTTTTTT

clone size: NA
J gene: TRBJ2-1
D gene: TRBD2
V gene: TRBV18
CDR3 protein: CASSPPLADTNYNEQFF
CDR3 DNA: TGTGCCAGCTCACCACCACTAGCGGATACAAATTACAATGAGCAGTTCTTC

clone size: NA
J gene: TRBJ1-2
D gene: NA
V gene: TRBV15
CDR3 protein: CATSGGARGYGYTF
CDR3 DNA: TGTGCCACCAGCGGAGGGGCGCGGGGCTATGGCTACACCTTC

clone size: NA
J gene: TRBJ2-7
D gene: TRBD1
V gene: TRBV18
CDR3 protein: CASSPGQETYEQYF
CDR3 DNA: TGTGCCAGCTCACCCGGACAGGAAACCTACGAGCAGTACTTC

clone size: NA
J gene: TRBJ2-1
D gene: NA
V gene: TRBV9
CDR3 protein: CASSVATGSAEVF
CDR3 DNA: NA

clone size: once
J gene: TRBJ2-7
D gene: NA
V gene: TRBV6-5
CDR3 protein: CASTQATRGTYEQYF
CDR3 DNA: TGTGCCAGCACCCAAGCGACTAGAGGTACGTACGAGCAGTACTTC

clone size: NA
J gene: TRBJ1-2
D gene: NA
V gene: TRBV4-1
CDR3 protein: CASSQAMGGAGGYTF
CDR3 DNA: TGCGCCAGCAGCCAAGCAATGGGGGGGGCGGGTGGCTACACCTTC

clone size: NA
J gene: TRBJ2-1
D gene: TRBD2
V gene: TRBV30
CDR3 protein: CAWSVTRVMGLAGGPGNEQFF
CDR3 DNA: TGTGCCTGGAGTGTTACGAGAGTGATGGGACTAGCGGGAGGGCCCGGGAATGAGCAGTTCTTC

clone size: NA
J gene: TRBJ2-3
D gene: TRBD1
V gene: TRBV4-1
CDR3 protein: CASSLDRGRSTDTQYF
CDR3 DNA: TGCGCCAGCAGTTTAGACAGGGGGCGAAGTACAGATACGCAGTATTTT

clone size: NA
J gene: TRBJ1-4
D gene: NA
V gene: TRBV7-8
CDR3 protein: CASSLRPRVPGEKLFF
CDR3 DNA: TGTGCCAGCAGCTTACGCCCAAGGGTACCAGGGGAAAAACTGTTTTTT

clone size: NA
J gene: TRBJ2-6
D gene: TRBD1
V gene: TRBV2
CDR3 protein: CASGQAYSGANVLTF
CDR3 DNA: TGTGCCAGTGGACAGGCGTACTCTGGGGCCAACGTCCTGACTTTC

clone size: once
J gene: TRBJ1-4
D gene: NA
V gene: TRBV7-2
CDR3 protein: CASSLPGRGNEKLFF
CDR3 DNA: TGTGCCAGCAGCTTACCCGGCAGGGGTAATGAAAAACTGTTTTTT

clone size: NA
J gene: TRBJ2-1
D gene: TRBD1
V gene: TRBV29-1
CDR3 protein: CRGLTGTLPYNEQFF
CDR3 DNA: TGCAGGGGTCTGACAGGGACCCTACCCTACAATGAGCAGTTCTTC

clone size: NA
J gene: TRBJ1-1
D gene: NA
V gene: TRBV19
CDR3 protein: CATQEGFVTEAFF
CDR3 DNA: TGTGCCACACAGGAGGGGTTCGTCACTGAAGCTTTCTTT

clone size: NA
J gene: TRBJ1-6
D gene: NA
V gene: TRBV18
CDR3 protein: CASSQSAPPSPLHF
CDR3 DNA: TGTGCCAGCTCACAGAGTGCTCCACCTTCACCCCTCCACTTT

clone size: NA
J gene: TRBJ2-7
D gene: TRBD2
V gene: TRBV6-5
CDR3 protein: CASRPKRESGYEQYF
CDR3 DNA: TGTGCCAGCAGACCTAAGCGGGAGAGCGGCTACGAGCAGTACTTC

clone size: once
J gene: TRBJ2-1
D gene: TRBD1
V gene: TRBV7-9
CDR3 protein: CASSLVAGTGAYNEQFF
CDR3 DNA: TGTGCCAGCAGCTTAGTAGCCGGGACAGGGGCCTACAATGAGCAGTTCTTC

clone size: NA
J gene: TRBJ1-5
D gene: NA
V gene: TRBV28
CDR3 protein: CASSLTGPYQPQHF
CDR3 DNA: TGTGCCAGCAGTTTAACAGGGCCGTATCAGCCCCAGCATTTT

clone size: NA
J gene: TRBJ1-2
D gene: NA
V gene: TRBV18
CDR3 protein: CASSPGNREESYGYTF
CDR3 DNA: TGTGCCAGCTCACCTGGGAACAGGGAAGAAAGCTATGGCTACACCTTC

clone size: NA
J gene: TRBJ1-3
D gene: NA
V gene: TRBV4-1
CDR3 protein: CASSQGQGTGNTIYF
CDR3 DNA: TGCGCCAGCAGCCAAGGTCAAGGGACAGGAAACACCATATATTTT

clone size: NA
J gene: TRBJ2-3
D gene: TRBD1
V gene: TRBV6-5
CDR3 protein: CASTKDRGRGTQYF
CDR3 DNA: TGTGCCAGCACCAAGGACAGGGGGCGAGGTACGCAGTATTTT

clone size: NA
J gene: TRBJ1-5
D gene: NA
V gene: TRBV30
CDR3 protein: CAWNLQGMDQPQHF
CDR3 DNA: TGTGCCTGGAATCTACAGGGTATGGATCAGCCCCAGCATTTT

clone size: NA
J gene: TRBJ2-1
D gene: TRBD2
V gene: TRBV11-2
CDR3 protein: CASSLVPGSGAYNEQFF
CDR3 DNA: TGTGCCAGCAGCTTAGTCCCTGGCAGCGGGGCGTACAATGAGCAGTTCTTC

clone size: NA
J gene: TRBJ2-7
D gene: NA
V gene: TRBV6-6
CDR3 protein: CASRTGHPVEQYF
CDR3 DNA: TGTGCCAGCAGAACGGGACACCCAGTCGAGCAGTACTTC

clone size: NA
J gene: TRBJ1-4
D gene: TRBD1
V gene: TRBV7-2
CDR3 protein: CASSLVSVRTGNEKLFF
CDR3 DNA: TGTGCCAGCAGCTTAGTTTCGGTCAGGACAGGAAATGAAAAACTGTTTTTT